A selection of T cell receptor beta chains follows, all from one sample in a study of regulatory and conventional T cells in RAG deficiency. Some clones are missing from TCRdb's copy, which holds only in-frame ones; the method was immunoSEQ multiplex PCR. Counted here are some 35,000 clones, about 78% occurring once; the ten biggest clones make up just under 3.5%. These same records also appear under a second study, on regulatory T cells.

The sequencing sample was made of CD4+ effector T cells sorted from blood. The receptors derive from a human donor in good health. CDR3s include the opening cysteine and the closing phenylalanine or tryptophan. Fields, in order: V gene, D gene, J gene, clone size, CDR3 protein, CDR3 DNA. The D gene is left open where the match is weak. Clone sizes are given selectively: once, few, many, or a class where the clone is expanded.

TRBV11-1	NA	TRBJ2-1	NA	CASSLGQGVYNEQFF	TGTGCCAGCAGCTTAGGCCAGGGTGTCTACAATGAGCAGTTCTTC
TRBV27	NA	TRBJ2-2	NA	CASLVRVATGELFF	TGTGCCAGCTTGGTTCGGGTGGCCACCGGGGAGCTGTTTTTT
TRBV7-6	TRBD1	TRBJ1-6	few	CASSLRQGDSPLHF	TGTGCCAGCAGCTTAAGACAGGGGGATTCACCCCTCCACTTT
TRBV19	NA	TRBJ2-3	NA	CASSVRSSTDTQYF	TGTGCCAGTAGCGTCAGATCTAGCACAGATACGCAGTATTTT
TRBV5-1	TRBD1	TRBJ2-3	NA	CASSSDRGTDTQYF	TGCGCCAGCAGCTCGGACAGGGGCACAGATACGCAGTATTTT
TRBV18	NA	TRBJ1-2	NA	CASSPQGVFGYTF	TGTGCCAGCTCACCCCAGGGAGTCTTTGGCTACACCTTC
TRBV5-1	TRBD1	TRBJ1-4	NA	CASRQGLNEKLFF	TGCGCCAGCAGACAGGGGCTTAATGAAAAACTGTTTTTT
TRBV18	NA	TRBJ1-2	NA	CASSPSRVEGYTF	TGTGCCAGCTCACCTTCCCGGGTTGAGGGCTACACCTTC
TRBV5-1	TRBD2	TRBJ2-7	NA	CASSLGPGTSGVYEQYF	TGCGCCAGCAGCTTGGGCCCCGGGACTAGCGGGGTCTACGAGCAGTACTTC
TRBV27	TRBD1	TRBJ1-4	NA	CASSLSRQGQGEKLFF	TGTGCCAGCAGTTTATCCCGACAGGGCCAGGGAGAAAAACTGTTTTTT
TRBV4-1	NA	TRBJ2-7	NA	CASSPASHRNAPYEQYF	TGCGCCAGCAGCCCCGCAAGTCACCGGAATGCACCCTACGAGCAGTACTTC
TRBV30	NA	TRBJ1-4	NA	CAWSSGPYEKLFF	TGTGCCTGGAGTTCGGGTCCCTACGAAAAACTGTTTTTT
TRBV7-3	TRBD1	TRBJ1-1	few	CASSLMGQVNTEAFF	TGTGCCAGCAGCTTAATGGGACAGGTGAACACTGAAGCTTTCTTT
TRBV30	NA	TRBJ1-3	NA	CAWSPGTVSSGNTIYF	TGTGCCTGGAGTCCCGGGACGGTCAGCTCTGGAAACACCATATATTTT
TRBV27	TRBD2	TRBJ2-3	NA	CASSSRPTSGGRTDTQYF	TGTGCCAGCAGTTCTAGACCGACTAGCGGGGGTCGCACAGATACGCAGTATTTT
TRBV13	TRBD1	TRBJ2-5	NA	CASSPNRGQETQYF	TGTGCCAGCAGCCCAAACAGGGGCCAAGAGACCCAGTACTTC
TRBV6-6	TRBD1	TRBJ1-6	NA	CASSYTTGGSPLHF	TGTGCCAGCAGTTATACGACAGGGGGCTCACCCCTCCACTTT
TRBV19	TRBD1	TRBJ1-6	NA	CASTTTGVHSPLHF	TGTGCCAGTACCACAACAGGGGTCCACTCACCCCTCCACTTT
TRBV29-1	NA	TRBJ1-1	NA	CSVDSDGRNTEAFF	TGCAGCGTTGATTCGGACGGGAGGAACACTGAAGCTTTCTTT
TRBV6-1	NA	TRBJ1-1	NA	CASSGTANTEAFF	TGTGCCAGCAGTGGGACAGCGAACACTGAAGCTTTCTTT
TRBV19	NA	TRBJ1-5	once	CASSIVGLSNQPQHF	TGTGCCAGTAGTATAGTAGGGTTGAGCAATCAGCCCCAGCATTTT
TRBV5-1	NA	TRBJ2-3	NA	CASSLDRDTDTQYF	TGCGCCAGCAGCTTGGACAGAGACACAGATACGCAGTATTTT
TRBV5-1	NA	TRBJ1-1	NA	CASTLTVNTEAFF	TGCGCCAGCACTTTGACGGTGAACACTGAAGCTTTCTTT
TRBV7-9	NA	TRBJ1-1	NA	CASSLVPDGVRTEAFF	TGTGCCAGCAGCTTAGTCCCGGACGGAGTGAGGACTGAAGCTTTCTTT
TRBV6-1	TRBD1	TRBJ1-1	NA	CASSETQGAGTEAFF	TGTGCCAGCAGTGAGACGCAGGGGGCGGGTACTGAAGCTTTCTTT
TRBV5-1	TRBD1	TRBJ2-6	NA	CASSPRQGLTGANVLTF	TGCGCCAGCAGCCCGAGACAGGGTTTGACTGGGGCCAACGTCCTGACTTTC
TRBV30	NA	TRBJ1-6	few	CAWSVQGASPLHF	TGTGCCTGGAGTGTTCAAGGGGCCTCACCCCTCCACTTT
TRBV5-8	TRBD1	TRBJ2-7	NA	CASSQGTGGYHEQYF	TGTGCCAGCAGCCAAGGGACAGGGGGATATCACGAGCAGTACTTC
TRBV12-5	TRBD1	TRBJ2-7	NA	CASGHRDRVDYEQYF	TGTGCTAGTGGTCACCGGGACAGGGTCGATTACGAGCAGTACTTC